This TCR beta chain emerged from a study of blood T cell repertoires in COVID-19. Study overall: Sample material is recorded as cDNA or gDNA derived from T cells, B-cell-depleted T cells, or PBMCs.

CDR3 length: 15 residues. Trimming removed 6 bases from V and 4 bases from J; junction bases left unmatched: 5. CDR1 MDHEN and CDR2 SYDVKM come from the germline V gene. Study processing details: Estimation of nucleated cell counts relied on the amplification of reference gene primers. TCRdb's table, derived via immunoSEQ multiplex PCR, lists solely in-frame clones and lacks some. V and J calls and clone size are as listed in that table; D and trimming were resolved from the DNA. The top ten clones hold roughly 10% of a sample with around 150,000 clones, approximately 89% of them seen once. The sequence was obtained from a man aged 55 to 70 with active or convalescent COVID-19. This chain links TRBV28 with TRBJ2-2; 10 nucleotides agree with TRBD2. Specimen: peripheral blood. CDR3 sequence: CASRTSGIGTGELFF. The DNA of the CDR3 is TGTGCCAGCAGAACTAGCGGGATCGGCACCGGGGAGCTGTTTTTT. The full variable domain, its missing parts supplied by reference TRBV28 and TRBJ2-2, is DVKVTQSSRYLVKRTGEKVFLECVQDMDHENMFWYRQDPGLGLRLIYFSYDVKMKEKGDIPEGYSVSREKKERFSLILESASTNQTSMYLCASRTSGIGTGELFFGEGSRLTVL.